The 25 T cell receptor beta chains given below trace back to one sample, sequenced in a study of blood T cells in healthy people across ages. Next came a second PCR, run for about 7 to 12 cycles, which used a sample-barcoded 5' primer along with a J-beta primer mix. TCRdb analysed the 5' RACE reads with MiXCR anew, one entry per CDR3 protein. The sample contains 600,000 to 850,000 distinct CDR3 sequences, around 25% of which appear only once. In addition, the sample was reused for a study of T cells of mothers and their children.

Sequencing was done on a sample of blood. These receptors all come from a boy younger than 18 in good health.

The chain uses TRBV7-3 and TRBJ1-1; no definite D call. The V end was cut by 5 bases, the J end by 3 bases, with 16 bases between. The CDR3 is 15 residues long. Germline V gene lookup returns CDR1 SGHTA and CDR2 FQGTGA. This CDR3 is CASSHGPGRDTEAFF. The DNA of the CDR3 is TGTGCCAGCAGCCATGGGCCAGGCCGTGACACTGAAGCTTTCTTT.

The chain couples TRBV20-1 to TRBJ1-2; 8 bases are a match to TRBD1. The junction had 6 bases not matched to a gene; V was cut back by 2 bases and J by 4 bases. The germline V gene has CDR1 DFQATT and CDR2 SNEGSKA (reference sequence). The CDR3 extends over 14 amino acids. The CDR3 spells CSARQGAHIYGYTF. Written as DNA, the CDR3 is TGCAGTGCTAGACAGGGGGCACACATCTATGGCTACACCTTC.

The J gene is TRBJ2-5, the V gene TRBV20-1, with 9 nucleotides matching TRBD1. Germline V gives CDR1 DFQATT, CDR2 SNEGSKA (reference sequence). The CDR3 contains 12 residues. V lost 5 bases to trimming and J lost 5 bases; unmatched junction nucleotides: 3. CDR3 DNA: TGCAGTGCTGGACAGGGGAGCGAGACCCAGTACTTC. Its protein is CSAGQGSETQYF.

The chain recombines TRBV11-2 with TRBJ2-2; the match to TRBD1 covers 8 bases. Germline CDR1 is SGHAT and CDR2 is FQNNGV. The CDR3 has 16 residues. The trim removed 2 bases at V and 5 bases at J, leaving 7 bases unmatched. This chain's CDR3 is CASSLFPQGATGELFF. The CDR3 DNA reads TGTGCCAGCAGCTTATTTCCCCAGGGGGCAACCGGGGAGCTGTTTTTT.

This clonotype was seen a handful of times. The chain is built from TRBV7-9 and TRBJ2-7; no clear D gene. The V end lost 4 bases, the J end lost 5 bases, and 15 bases lay between the germline ends. CDR1 and CDR2 from the germline V gene are SEHNR and FQNEAQ (reference sequence). This CDR3 is 14 amino acids long. The CDR3 bases are TGTGCCAGCAGCTCCCTCCCCAACTTGGACGAGCAGTACTTC. It encodes CASSSLPNLDEQYF.

This clonotype was detected many times. V and J are TRBV7-9 and TRBJ2-7; D is perhaps TRBD1 (6 bases). Germline CDR1 and CDR2: SEHNR and FQNEAQ (reference sequence). The CDR3 runs to 12 residues. Trimming pared 5 bases from V and 2 bases from J, leaving 7 bases between. The CDR3 DNA sequence: TGTGCCAGCAGCGGACAGCCCTACGAGCAGTACTTC. Translating it yields CASSGQPYEQYF.

The J gene is TRBJ1-2, the V gene TRBV2; the D is unclear. The CDR3 sequence is 12 residues long. Deletions cut 1 base from V and 10 bases from J, with 10 bases between. Germline loops: CDR1 SNHLY, CDR2 FYNNEI. The CDR3 nucleotides read TGTGCCAGCAGTGAAGGCTGGGAGTTCTACACCTTC. This sequence encodes CASSEGWEFYTF.

A single count supports this clonotype. The chain uses TRBV28 and TRBJ2-7, with D unclear. This CDR3 has 18 amino acids. Germline assignment: CDR1 MDHEN and CDR2 SYDVKM. V was trimmed by 3 bases and J by 3 bases, leaving 24 bases between them. The CDR3 bases are TGTGCCAGCAGTTTGAGGTGGATTGGACCGATTAAGGGCTACGAGCAGTACTTC. Residues: CASSLRWIGPIKGYEQYF.

A few counts support this clonotype. This chain joins TRBV18 and TRBJ2-7; D is unclear. V shed 0 bases and J shed 2 bases, with 8 bases lying between them. The CDR3 covers 14 residues. Germline-derived CDR1 and CDR2 are KGHSH and LQKENI. CDR3 region: CASSPPTTPYEQYF. Written as DNA, the CDR3 is TGTGCCAGCTCACCACCCACTACCCCCTACGAGCAGTACTTC. The full variable domain, with the rest looked up from reference TRBV18 and TRBJ2-7, is NAGVMQNPRHLVRRRGQEARLRCSPMKGHSHVYWYRQLPEEGLKFMVYLQKENIIDESGMPKERFSAEFPKEGPSILRIQQVVRGDSAAYFCASSPPTTPYEQYFGPGTRLTVT.

This clonotype was counted only a few times. The chain employs TRBV28 and TRBJ2-1; possibly TRBD2 for D (6 bases). Near its end, the DNA agrees better with TRBJ2-5, so the J call may be wrong. The germline V gene encodes CDR1 MDHEN and CDR2 SYDVKM. The CDR3 runs to 14 residues. CDR3: CASSKPGAEETQYF. CDR3 in DNA: TGTGCCAGCAGTAAACCGGGAGCCGAAGAGACCCAGTACTTC.

In its sample, this clonotype was seen once. This rearrangement joins TRBV29-1 to TRBJ2-7; maybe TRBD1 (6 bases). Deletions cut 7 bases from V and 3 bases from J, with 13 bases between. Germline V gene sequence: CDR1 SQVTM, CDR2 ANQGSEA. This CDR3 comprises 12 residues. The CDR3 bases are TGCAGCGCCCGGGACACCCTCTACGAGCAGTACTTC. It specifies CSARDTLYEQYF.

This chain connects TRBV12-3 or TRBV12-4 to TRBJ2-7; D is unresolved. The V end was cut by 2 bases, the J end by 5 bases, with 16 bases between. The CDR3 length is 15 residues. The CDR3 DNA follows: TGTGCCAGCAGTTTATTTAACGGCAGGAAGGACGAGCAGTACTTC. Its translation is CASSLFNGRKDEQYF.

This clonotype showed up many times. CDR3 coding DNA: TGTGCCAGCAGCTTAACAGATTCCTCCTACGAGCAGTACTTC. It codes for CASSLTDSSYEQYF. This chain connects TRBV7-2 to TRBJ2-7; D unresolved. Germline V lookup: CDR1 SGHTA, CDR2 FQGNSA. This CDR3 comprises 14 residues. Trimming took off 2 bases at V and 0 bases at J, with 8 bases between the two ends.

The V call is TRBV13, the J call TRBJ2-5; the match to TRBD1 covers 7 bases. The DNA end favors TRBJ2-7, so the J call may be wrong. This CDR3 region has 15 residues. Germline lookup yields CDR1 PRHDT and CDR2 FYEKMQ (reference sequence). The CDR3 DNA sequence: TGTGCCAGCAGCAGACAGGGACACCTTCCCTACGAGCAGTACTTC. Its protein product is CASSRQGHLPYEQYF.

The rearrangement uses TRBV20-1 and TRBJ2-1; 8 positions agree with TRBD2. Germline CDR1 is DFQATT and CDR2 is SNEGSKA (reference sequence). J was trimmed by 3 bases and V by 6 bases; bases with no gene match: 10. This CDR3 is built from 15 residues. CDR3 in amino acids: CSAKKAGVIYNEQFF. The CDR3, as DNA: TGCAGTGCAAAAAAAGCGGGAGTTATCTACAATGAGCAGTTCTTC.

The genes are TRBV5-1 and TRBJ2-1; 9 nucleotides line up with TRBD2. In germline, CDR1 is SGHRS, CDR2 YFSETQ. The CDR3 is 15 amino acids. The V and J ends lost 2 bases and 9 bases, in that order; junction bases with no gene match: 9. Here the CDR3 DNA reads TGCGCCAGCAGCTTATTAGCGGGGGAGGTTATTGAGCAGTTCTTC. This codes for CASSLLAGEVIEQFF.

The chain joins TRBV24-1 to TRBJ1-3, with a weak D call TRBD1 (5 bases). Trimming shortened V by 12 bases and J by 2 bases, and 16 bases separated the two germline ends. Germline V gene lookup returns CDR1 KGHDR and CDR2 SFDVKD. This CDR3 is built from 14 residues. The CDR3 DNA reads as TGTGCCCCTAACGTGGGGGGGGCTGGAAACACCATATATTTT. This gives the protein CAPNVGGAGNTIYF.

There are a few counts of this clonotype. This chain joins TRBV4-1 and TRBJ2-5, with 11 positions matching TRBD2. The V gene's germline CDR1 is MGHRA and CDR2 YSYEKL. This CDR3 contains 17 residues. Losses at the gene ends were 0 bases for V and 5 bases for J; bases not matched to a gene: 8. CDR3 in DNA: TGCGCCAGCAGCCAAGAGGTGGCTAGCGGGAGGCGGGAGACCCAGTACTTC. Its protein is CASSQEVASGRRETQYF.

In its sample, this clonotype was seen a few times. The rearrangement joins TRBV28 to TRBJ2-7; D might be TRBD2 (6 bases). CDR1 and CDR2 (germline): MDHEN, SYDVKM. Trimming took 2 bases from V and 4 from J, leaving 15 bases between them. The CDR3 extends over 15 amino acids. The CDR3 coding sequence is TGTGCCAGCAGTTTAACCCCGGGACTCGGATACGAGCAGTACTTC. It specifies CASSLTPGLGYEQYF.

The rearrangement uses TRBV12-3 or TRBV12-4 and TRBJ2-3; D gene ambiguous. With 2 bases removed from V and 4 bases from J, the gap between germline ends came to 13 bases. This CDR3 is built from 15 residues. CDR3 amino acids: CASSLMLSRADTQYF. The CDR3, as DNA: TGTGCCAGCAGTTTAATGCTAAGTCGGGCAGATACGCAGTATTTT.

This clonotype was picked up a small number of times. V usage is TRBV7-2 and J usage is TRBJ1-4, with 7 positions matching TRBD1. This CDR3 has 14 amino acids. Germline CDR1 is SGHTA and CDR2 is FQGNSA. J gave up 3 bases and V 7 bases, and 5 bases lay outside the gene matches. CDR3 nucleotide sequence: TGTGCCAGCACCCGGACAGGACCTAATGAAAAACTGTTTTTT. It specifies CASTRTGPNEKLFF.

This clonotype was picked up a small number of times. The V call is TRBV20-1, the J call TRBJ2-1; D unclear. CDR1 is DFQATT, CDR2 SNEGSKA, per germline (reference sequence). The length of the CDR3 is 12 residues. Between the trimmed V and J ends, which lost 3 bases and 7 bases, there was a span of 10 bases. CDR3 sequence: CSASPRLNEQFF. DNA of the CDR3: TGCAGTGCTAGCCCCCGTTTAAATGAGCAGTTCTTC.

The gene calls are TRBV14 and TRBJ1-1; 9 bases agree with TRBD1. This CDR3 is built from 12 residues. Germline CDR1 and CDR2: SGHDN and FVKESK. Trimming at V came to 6 bases and at J to 12 bases, leaving 8 bases not matched to a gene. The CDR3 loop reads CASSQDRGTSFF. CDR3 nucleotide sequence: TGTGCCAGCAGTCAGGACAGGGGAACGTCTTTCTTT.

This chain connects TRBV19 to TRBJ2-1; TRBD2 matches 11 bases. Germline CDR1 and CDR2: LNHDA and SQIVND (reference sequence). The CDR3 covers 17 residues. The ends lost 7 bases at V and 2 bases at J; junction bases unmatched: 10. The CDR3 sequence is CASIRTSGQQAYNEQFF. DNA for the CDR3: TGTGCCAGTATTAGGACTAGCGGGCAACAAGCCTACAATGAGCAGTTCTTC.

The rearrangement uses TRBV4-2 and TRBJ2-3; D unresolved. CDR1 and CDR2 from the germline V gene are LGHNA and YNFKEQ. This CDR3 is 14 amino acids long. V lost 0 bases, J lost 1 base, and 5 bases lay in between. CDR3 coding DNA: TGTGCCAGCAGCCAAGATGTGGGCACAGATACGCAGTATTTT. Its translation: CASSQDVGTDTQYF.